These T cell receptor beta chains were read from a single sample in a study of T cells in Graves' hyperthyroidism and ophthalmopathy. TCRdb independently ran MiXCR on the multiplex PCR reads; one entry per CDR3 protein. The sample records roughly 290,000 distinct CDR3 sequences, 10% to 15% being singletons. Sequencing was carried out using blood. The receptors were sampled from a woman aged 25 to 39 with Graves' hyperthyroidism that later progressed to Graves' ophthalmopathy. CDR3s include the opening cysteine and the closing phenylalanine or tryptophan. The D gene is left open where the match is weak. Size values are once, few and many counts, or a class for expanded clones, and some rows have none.

>TRBD1|TRBV12-3/TRBV12-4|many|TRBJ2-2
TGTGCCAGCAGTTTCCGGGGACAGGGGGCGATCGGGGAGCTGTTTTTT
CASSFRGQGAIGELFF
>.|TRBV12-3/TRBV12-4|.|TRBJ2-1
TGTGCCAGCAGTGGAGACCGTGGGGGACCGAGGTGGAATGAGCAGTTCTTC
CASSGDRGGPRWNEQFF
>.|TRBV20-1|many|TRBJ2-7
TGCAGTGCTAGAGACCCGGGACTTTCCTACGAGCAGTACTTC
CSARDPGLSYEQYF
>.|TRBV20-1|many|TRBJ2-7
TGCAGTGCTAGAGATCCCAGGGAGGCCTACGAGCAGTACTTC
CSARDPREAYEQYF
>TRBD2|TRBV7-2|.|TRBJ2-1
TGTGCCAGCAGCTTCCAGCGGGGAGTCAATGAGCAGTTCTTC
CASSFQRGVNEQFF
>.|TRBV30|.|TRBJ1-6
TGTGCCTGGAGTGGACAGGTGGGGTCACCCCTCCACTTT
CAWSGQVGSPLHF
>.|TRBV19|.|TRBJ2-1
TGTGCCAGTAGTATAGATCAGAGTGATTACAATGAGCAGTTCTTC
CASSIDQSDYNEQFF
>.|TRBV14|many|TRBJ2-2
TGTGCCAGCAGCCAGGTTCACTACGGTTCCGGGGAGCTGTTTTTT
CASSQVHYGSGELFF
>TRBD1|TRBV28|many|TRBJ1-5
TGTGCCAGCAGTTTGTTAGAGACAGGGTTTCAGCCCCAGCATTTT
CASSLLETGFQPQHF
>.|TRBV7-9|.|TRBJ2-3
TGTGCCAGCAGCTTAGAGGGGCAATCTAGCACAGATACGCAGTATTTT
CASSLEGQSSTDTQYF
>.|TRBV5-1|many|TRBJ1-2
TGCGCCAGCAGCTTGGGCAGGGGTGATGGCTACACCTTC
CASSLGRGDGYTF
>TRBD2|TRBV19|many|TRBJ2-1
TGTGCCAGTAGTATTAGGACTAGCATCGACAATGAGCAGTTCTTC
CASSIRTSIDNEQFF
>TRBD1|TRBV7-3|many|TRBJ1-3
TGTGCCAGCAGTATCGGGACAGTCTCTGGAAACACCATATATTTT
CASSIGTVSGNTIYF
>TRBD1|TRBV6-1|many|TRBJ1-2
TGTGCCAGCAGGTCGGGACAGGGGTATGGCTACACCTTC
CASRSGQGYGYTF
>.|TRBV19|many|TRBJ1-1
TGTGCCAGTCAGGTCGCGGGGGCTGAAGCTTTCTTT
CASQVAGAEAFF
>TRBD2|TRBV25-1|few|TRBJ2-3
TGTGCCAGCAGGGAACCTAGCGGTAACACAGATACGCAGTATTTT
CASREPSGNTDTQYF